This record covers a single T cell receptor (beta chain). The CDR3 is 15 residues long. Germline CDR1 is SGHRS and CDR2 is YFSETQ. Losses at the gene ends were 4 bases for V and 1 base for J; bases not matched to a gene: 4. This entry is derived from a study of blood T cell repertoires in COVID-19. Sequencing used immunoSEQ multiplex PCR; TCRdb keeps in-frame clones, though not all of them. The top ten clones hold less than 6% of a sample with nearly 80,000 clones, less than 90% of them seen once. The clonotype was recovered from a man aged 55 to 69 with active or convalescent COVID-19. The genes are TRBV5-1 and TRBJ2-2; 7 bases agree with TRBD2. Sequences were obtained from peripheral blood. CDR3 nucleotides: TGCGCCAGCAGCGAGACTAGCCAGAACACCGGGGAGCTGTTTTTT. Translation gives CASSETSQNTGELFF.